This T cell receptor (beta chain) was found in a study of long-term antiretroviral therapy in people with HIV. Whole-study results and caveats: Collection spanned 2004 to 2017; ART regimens may be less effective than current ones.

Before DNA extraction, about 0.85-10 million cryopreserved PBMC were held in the samples. The CDR3 length is 16 residues. Germline CDR1 is SGHDT and CDR2 is YYEEEE. Trimming cost V 4 bases and J 0 bases, with 15 bases left between them. Worth noting for this clone: The antigen remains undetermined.

Sequencing used immunoSEQ v3.0 at survey level. Sequencing used immunoSEQ multiplex PCR; TCRdb keeps in-frame clones, though not all of them. This table holds 35,000 to 40,000 clones, approximately 80% found once. The V gene is TRBV5-6, the J gene TRBJ2-3, with no clear D. This receptor was taken from a man between 18 and 35 years old with HIV. This specimen was unsorted PBMCs, taken 0.3 years after starting antiretroviral therapy. This chain's CDR3 is CASSSLGSASTDTQYF. In DNA form, the CDR3 reads TGTGCCAGCAGCAGCCTCGGGTCCGCTAGCACAGATACGCAGTATTTT. The entire variable domain, with the rest obtained from reference TRBV5-6 and TRBJ2-3, is as follows: DAGVTQSPTHLIKTRGQQVTLRCSPKSGHDTVSWYQQALGQGPQFIFQYYEEEERQRGNFPDRFSGHQFPNYSSELNVNALLLGDSALYLCASSSLGSASTDTQYFGPGTRLTVL.